This T cell receptor (beta chain) was sequenced for a study of blood T cell repertoires in COVID-19 (dated by TCRdb to 2020 to 2022). In the study overall: Samples covering the acute and convalescent phases of COVID-19 were provided by collaborators in the United States, Italy and Spain. The prospective study material was composed of cDNA or gDNA derived from T cells, B-cell-depleted T cells, or PBMCs. Deeply sampled blood TCRbeta repertoires from subjects exposed to, actively infected with, or recovered from COVID-19 were included in the dataset. The repertoires were released in a freely available public database intended as a resource for research on the immune response to SARS-CoV-2. Samples came from the ongoing ImmuneRACE study (first 160 participants) plus 1,254 subjects from 6 global collaborators. Sample metadata almost always included a de-identified subject ID, COVID-19 status, age in years and sex. Where HLA class I and class II types were available, the types were taken from metadata supplied by the sample provider, not from assay-based typing.

What the work shows at the level of the full study, not this receptor alone: Clinical and demographic metadata were provided uncurated, with the amount varying by source and participant.

Collaborating institutions collected whole blood in K2EDTA tubes following their own protocols. For TCRbeta analysis, collaborators shipped samples in one of three forms: frozen whole blood, isolated PBMCs, or DNA extracted from either of those sample types. CDR3 length: 13 amino acids, cysteine to phenylalanine. This entry keeps only the CDR3 DNA: 39 bases, framed from base 1. Cut back by 5 bases and 7 bases, the V and J ends lie 13 bases apart. The germline V gene (reference sequence) provides CDR1 LGHDT and CDR2 YNNKEL. Worth noting for this clone: Its antigen is not yet known. No base-level quality is on record; no much larger clone is a single base apart.

The immunoSEQ Assay, a bias-controlled multiplex PCR, was used to amplify TCRbeta CDR3 regions from genomic DNA. Concerning the study's data processing: Within the assay, amplification of reference gene primers was used to estimate how many nucleated cells each sample contained. Sequence reads were collapsed and filtered to measure the absolute abundance of every unique TCRbeta CDR3 rearrangement. For each sample, productive Simpson clonality was calculated by taking the square root of Simpson's diversity index across productive rearrangements. The immuneACCESS repertoire file appears here via TCRdb, limited to in-frame rearrangements. These files lack a portion of the clones; in checked studies, under half of the deficit traces to unresolved V genes, and the cause of the others is not known. V and J calls and clone size are given by that table; D and trimming were obtained from the DNA. The sample table contains approximately 380,000 clones; only one count was recorded for around 85% of them. The ten biggest clones cover roughly 3.6% of the sample.

The sequenced material came from peripheral blood. The rearranged chain carries TRBV3-1 (or the pseudogene TRBV3-2) and TRBJ2-3; the D segment could be TRBD1, given 5 matching bases. The receptor was isolated from a woman between 18 and 29 years old with acute or convalescent COVID-19. The nucleotides are TGTGCCAGCAGCGCCCGCCCAGGGAATACGCAGTATTTT. This codes for CASSARPGNTQYF.